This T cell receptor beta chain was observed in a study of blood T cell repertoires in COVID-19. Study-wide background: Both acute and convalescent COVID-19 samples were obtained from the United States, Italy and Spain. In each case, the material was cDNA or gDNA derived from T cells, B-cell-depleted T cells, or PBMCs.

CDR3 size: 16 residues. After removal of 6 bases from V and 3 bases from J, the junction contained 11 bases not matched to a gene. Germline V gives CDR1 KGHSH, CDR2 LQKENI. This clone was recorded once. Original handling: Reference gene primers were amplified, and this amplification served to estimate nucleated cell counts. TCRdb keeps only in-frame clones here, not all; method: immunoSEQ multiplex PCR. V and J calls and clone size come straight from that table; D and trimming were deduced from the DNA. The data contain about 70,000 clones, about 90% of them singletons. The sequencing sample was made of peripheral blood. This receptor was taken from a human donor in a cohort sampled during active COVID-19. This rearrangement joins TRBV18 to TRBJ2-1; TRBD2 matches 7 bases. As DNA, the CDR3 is TGTGCCAGCTCGGGGGTTCTAGCGGTGGACTACAATGAGCAGTTCTTC. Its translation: CASSGVLAVDYNEQFF.